This record covers a single T cell receptor beta chain. Its antigen is still unknown. No much larger clone is present one base from it, and per-base qualities are unavailable. Each collaborating institution followed its own protocols to collect whole blood in K2EDTA tubes. For TCRbeta analysis, collaborators shipped samples in one of three forms: frozen whole blood, isolated PBMCs, or DNA extracted from either of those sample types. The sample originates from a study of blood T cell repertoires in COVID-19 (dated by TCRdb to 2018 to 2021). At the level of the whole study: Samples covering the acute and convalescent phases of COVID-19 were provided by collaborators in the United States, Italy and Spain. The prospective study material was composed of cDNA or gDNA derived from T cells, B-cell-depleted T cells, or PBMCs. Deeply sampled blood TCRbeta repertoires from subjects exposed to, actively infected with, or recovered from COVID-19 were included in the dataset. The repertoires were made available in a free public database intended to serve as a resource for research on the immune response to SARS-CoV-2. The samples were drawn from two sources: the first 160 participants of the ongoing ImmuneRACE study, and 1,000 to 1,500 subjects contributed by 6 global collaborators. Nearly every sample came with metadata listing a de-identified subject ID, COVID-19 status, age in years and sex. Where available, HLA class I and class II types were obtained from metadata supplied by the sample provider rather than from assay-based typing.

The study at large found these results: Clinical and demographic metadata were provided uncurated, with the amount varying by source and participant.

The immunoSEQ Assay, a bias-controlled multiplex PCR, was used to amplify TCRbeta CDR3 regions from genomic DNA. The authors processed their data as follows. The number of nucleated cells in each sample was estimated by amplification of reference gene primers within the assay. To quantify the absolute abundance of each unique TCRbeta CDR3 rearrangement, sequence reads were collapsed and filtered. Productive Simpson clonality was computed per sample as the square root of Simpson's diversity index over productive rearrangements. TCRdb provides this immuneACCESS table in a form limited to in-frame rearrangements. Some clones are lacking; in checked studies, under half of them reflect an unresolved V gene, and why the rest are absent is not known. That table is the source of V, J and clone size, and D and trimming were worked out from the DNA. A total of 150,000 to 200,000 clones appear in this sample, over 60% of them only once. The ten most abundant clones make up more than 25% of the sample.

The CDR3 starts with the cysteine, ends with the phenylalanine, and has 15 residues. Here the CDR3 DNA is all that survives: 45 bases in frame from base 1. Unmatched junction bases come to 7, with V trimmed by 6 bases and J by 6 bases. The germline V gene sets CDR1 to SGHTS and CDR2 to YDEGEE. The sample was peripheral blood. The origin of this receptor is a woman aged 70-85 years with acute or convalescent COVID-19. The chain is encoded by TRBV5-8 joined to TRBJ2-1, with 12 bases in between that match TRBD1. The nucleotide sequence reads as follows: TGTGCCAGCACCCGGGGGACAGGGGGCAGCAATGAGCAGTTCTTC. Its translation is CASTRGTGGSNEQFF.